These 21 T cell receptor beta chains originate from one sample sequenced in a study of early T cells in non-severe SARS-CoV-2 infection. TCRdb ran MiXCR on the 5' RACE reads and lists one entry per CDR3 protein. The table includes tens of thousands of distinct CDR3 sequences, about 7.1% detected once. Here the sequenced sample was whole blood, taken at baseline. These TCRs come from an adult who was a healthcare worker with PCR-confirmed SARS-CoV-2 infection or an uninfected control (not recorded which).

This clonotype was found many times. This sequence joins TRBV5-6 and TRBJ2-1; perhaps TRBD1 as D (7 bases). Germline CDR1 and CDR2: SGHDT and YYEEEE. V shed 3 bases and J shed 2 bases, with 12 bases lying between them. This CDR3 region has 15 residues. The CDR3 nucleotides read TGTGCCAGCAGCTGGACAGGACTACCCTACAATGAGCAGTTCTTC. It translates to CASSWTGLPYNEQFF.

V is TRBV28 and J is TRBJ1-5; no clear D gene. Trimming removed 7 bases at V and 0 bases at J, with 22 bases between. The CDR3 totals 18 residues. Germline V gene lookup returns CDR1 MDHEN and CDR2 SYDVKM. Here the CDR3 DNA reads TGTGCCAGCAATCCCACTTTGGACGGAATATATAGCAATCAGCCCCAGCATTTT. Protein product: CASNPTLDGIYSNQPQHF.

The CDR3 protein is CASSPRQGYEQYF. In nucleotides, the CDR3 is TGTGCCAGCAGCCCCCGACAGGGCTACGAGCAGTACTTC. The rearrangement links TRBV2 to TRBJ2-7, with 7 bases identical to TRBD1. Per the germline V gene, CDR1 is SNHLY and CDR2 is FYNNEI. The CDR3 extends over 13 amino acids. Unmatched junction bases numbered 5, after V lost 6 bases and J lost 3 bases.

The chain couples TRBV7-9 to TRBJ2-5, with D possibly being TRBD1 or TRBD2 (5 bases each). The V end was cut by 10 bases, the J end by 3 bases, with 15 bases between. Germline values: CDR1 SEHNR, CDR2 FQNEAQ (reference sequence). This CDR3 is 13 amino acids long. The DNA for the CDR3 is TGTGCCATCTTAGGACTGGGGGAAGAGACCCAGTACTTC. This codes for CAILGLGEETQYF.

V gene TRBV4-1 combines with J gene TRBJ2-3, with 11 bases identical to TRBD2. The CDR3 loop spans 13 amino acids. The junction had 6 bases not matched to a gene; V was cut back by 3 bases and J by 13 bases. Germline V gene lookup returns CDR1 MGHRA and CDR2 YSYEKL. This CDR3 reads CASSHQLAGEEYF. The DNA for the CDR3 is TGCGCCAGCAGCCACCAACTAGCGGGGGAAGAGTATTTT.

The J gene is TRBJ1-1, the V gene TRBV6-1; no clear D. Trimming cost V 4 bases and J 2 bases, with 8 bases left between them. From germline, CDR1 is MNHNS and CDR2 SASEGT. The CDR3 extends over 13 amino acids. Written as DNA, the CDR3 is TGTGCCAGCAGTGGGACGGTAAACACTGAAGCTTTCTTT. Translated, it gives CASSGTVNTEAFF.

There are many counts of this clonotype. CDR3 in DNA: TGTGCCAGCAGCTTACGAGCCGGGAACACCGGGGAGCTGTTTTTT. Protein product: CASSLRAGNTGELFF. The chain is built from TRBV7-8 and TRBJ2-2; D remains ambiguous. This CDR3 is 15 amino acids long. Germline loops: CDR1 SGHVS, CDR2 FQNEAQ. The V and J ends lost 2 bases and 1 base respectively, with 8 bases between them.

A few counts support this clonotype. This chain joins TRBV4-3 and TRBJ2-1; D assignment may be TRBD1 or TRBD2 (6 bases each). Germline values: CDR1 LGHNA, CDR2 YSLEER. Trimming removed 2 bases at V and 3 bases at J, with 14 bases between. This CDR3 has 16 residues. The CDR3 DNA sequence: TGCGCCAGCAGCCAAAGGCGGAGGGGGGACTACAATGAGCAGTTCTTC. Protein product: CASSQRRRGDYNEQFF.

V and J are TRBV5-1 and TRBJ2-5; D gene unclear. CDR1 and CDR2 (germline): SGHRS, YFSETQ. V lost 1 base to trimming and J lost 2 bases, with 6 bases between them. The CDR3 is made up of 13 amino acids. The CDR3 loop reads CASSLQIQETQYF. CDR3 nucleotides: TGCGCCAGCAGCTTGCAGATACAAGAGACCCAGTACTTC.

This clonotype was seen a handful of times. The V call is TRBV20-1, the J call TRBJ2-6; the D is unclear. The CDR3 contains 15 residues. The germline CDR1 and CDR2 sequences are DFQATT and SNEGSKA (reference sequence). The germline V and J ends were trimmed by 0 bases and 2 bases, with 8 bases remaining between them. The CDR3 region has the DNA TGCAGTGCTAGAGATAGGAAAACTGGGGCCAACGTCCTGACTTTC. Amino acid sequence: CSARDRKTGANVLTF.

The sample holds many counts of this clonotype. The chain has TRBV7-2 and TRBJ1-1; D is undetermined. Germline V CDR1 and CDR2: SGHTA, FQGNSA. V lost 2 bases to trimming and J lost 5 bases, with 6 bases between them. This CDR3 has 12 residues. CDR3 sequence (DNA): TGTGCCAGCAGCTTACTTTTAACTGAAGCTTTCTTT. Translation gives CASSLLLTEAFF.

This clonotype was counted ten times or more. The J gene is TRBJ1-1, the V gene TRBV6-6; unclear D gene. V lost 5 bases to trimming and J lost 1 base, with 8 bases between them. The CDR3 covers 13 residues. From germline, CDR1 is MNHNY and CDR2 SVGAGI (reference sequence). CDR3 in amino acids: CASSLAWNTEAFF. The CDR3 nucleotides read TGTGCCAGCAGTCTTGCCTGGAACACTGAAGCTTTCTTT.

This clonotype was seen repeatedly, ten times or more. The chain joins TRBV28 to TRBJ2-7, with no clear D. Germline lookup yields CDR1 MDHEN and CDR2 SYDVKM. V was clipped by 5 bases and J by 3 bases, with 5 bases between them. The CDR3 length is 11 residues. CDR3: CASSPYYEQYF. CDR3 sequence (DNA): TGTGCCAGCAGTCCGTACTACGAGCAGTACTTC. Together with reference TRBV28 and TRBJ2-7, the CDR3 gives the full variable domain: DVKVTQSSRYLVKRTGEKVFLECVQDMDHENMFWYRQDPGLGLRLIYFSYDVKMKEKGDIPEGYSVSREKKERFSLILESASTNQTSMYLCASSPYYEQYFGPGTRLTVT.

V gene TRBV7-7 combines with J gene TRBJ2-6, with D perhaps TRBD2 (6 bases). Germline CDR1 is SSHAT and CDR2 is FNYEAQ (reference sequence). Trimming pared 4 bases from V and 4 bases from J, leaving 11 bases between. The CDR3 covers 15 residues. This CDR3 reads CASSSGGSGANVLTF. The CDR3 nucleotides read TGTGCCAGCAGCTCAGGAGGGAGCGGGGCCAACGTCCTGACTTTC.

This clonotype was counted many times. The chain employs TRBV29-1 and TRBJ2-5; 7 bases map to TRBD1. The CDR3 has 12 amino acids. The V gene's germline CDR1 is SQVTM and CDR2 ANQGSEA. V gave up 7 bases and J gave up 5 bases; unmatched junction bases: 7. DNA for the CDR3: TGCAGCGCTCATACAGGGGAGGAGACCCAGTACTTC. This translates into CSAHTGEETQYF.

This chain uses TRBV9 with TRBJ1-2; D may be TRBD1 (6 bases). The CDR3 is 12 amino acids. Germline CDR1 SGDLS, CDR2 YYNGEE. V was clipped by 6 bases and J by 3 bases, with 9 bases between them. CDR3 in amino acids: CASKRGDYGYTF. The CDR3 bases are TGTGCCAGCAAAAGGGGGGACTATGGCTACACCTTC.

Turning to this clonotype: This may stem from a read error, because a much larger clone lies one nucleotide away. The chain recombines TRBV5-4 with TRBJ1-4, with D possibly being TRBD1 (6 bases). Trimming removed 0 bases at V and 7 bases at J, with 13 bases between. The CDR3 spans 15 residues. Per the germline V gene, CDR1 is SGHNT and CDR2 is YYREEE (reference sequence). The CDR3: CASSLGRTTGEKLFF. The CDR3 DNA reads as TGTGCCAGCAGCTTGGGCAGAACGACAGGTGAAAAACTGTTTTTT.

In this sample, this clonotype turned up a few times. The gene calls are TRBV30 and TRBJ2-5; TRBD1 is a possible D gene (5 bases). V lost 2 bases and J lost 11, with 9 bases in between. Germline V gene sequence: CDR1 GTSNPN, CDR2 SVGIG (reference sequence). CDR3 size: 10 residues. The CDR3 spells CAWSSGQQYF. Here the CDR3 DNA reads TGTGCCTGGAGTTCCGGACAACAGTACTTC.

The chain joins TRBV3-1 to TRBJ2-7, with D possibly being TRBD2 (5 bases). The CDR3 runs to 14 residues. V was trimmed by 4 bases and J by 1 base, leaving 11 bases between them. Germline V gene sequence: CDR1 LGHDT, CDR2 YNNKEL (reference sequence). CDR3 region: CASSLDFSSYEQYF. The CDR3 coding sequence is TGTGCCAGCAGCCTGGACTTTTCTTCCTACGAGCAGTACTTC.

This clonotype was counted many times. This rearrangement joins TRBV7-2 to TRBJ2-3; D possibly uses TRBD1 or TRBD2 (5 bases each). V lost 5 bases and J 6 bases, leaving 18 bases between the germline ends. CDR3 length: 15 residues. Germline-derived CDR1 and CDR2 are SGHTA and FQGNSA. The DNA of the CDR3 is TGTGCCAGCAGCCCCCAACTGAGGGGCCATGATACGCAGTATTTT. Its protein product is CASSPQLRGHDTQYF. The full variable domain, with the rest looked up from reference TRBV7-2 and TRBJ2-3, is GAGVSQSPSNKVTEKGKDVELRCDPISGHTALYWYRQSLGQGLEFLIYFQGNSAPDKSGLPSDRFSAERTGGSVSTLTIQRTQQEDSAVYLCASSPQLRGHDTQYFGPGTRLTVL.

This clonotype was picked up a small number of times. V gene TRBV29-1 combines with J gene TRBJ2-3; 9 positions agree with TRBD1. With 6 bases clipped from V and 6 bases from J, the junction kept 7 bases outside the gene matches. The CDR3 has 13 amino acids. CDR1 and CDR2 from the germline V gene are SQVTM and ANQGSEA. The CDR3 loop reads CSVGQGLTDTQYF. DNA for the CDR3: TGCAGCGTCGGACAGGGGTTGACGGATACGCAGTATTTT.